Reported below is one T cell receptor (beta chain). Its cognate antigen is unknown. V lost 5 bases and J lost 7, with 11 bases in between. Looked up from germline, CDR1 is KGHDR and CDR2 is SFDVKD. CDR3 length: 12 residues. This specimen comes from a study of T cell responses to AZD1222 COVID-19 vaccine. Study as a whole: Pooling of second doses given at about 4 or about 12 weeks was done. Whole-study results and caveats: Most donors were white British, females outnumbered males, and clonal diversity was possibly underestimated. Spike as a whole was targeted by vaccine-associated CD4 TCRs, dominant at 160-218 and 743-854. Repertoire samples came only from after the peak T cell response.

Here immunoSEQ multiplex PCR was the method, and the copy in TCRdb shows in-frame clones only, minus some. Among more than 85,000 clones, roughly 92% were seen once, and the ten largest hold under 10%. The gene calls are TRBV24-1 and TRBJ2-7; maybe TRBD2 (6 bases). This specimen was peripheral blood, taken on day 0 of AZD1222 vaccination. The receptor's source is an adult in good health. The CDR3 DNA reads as TGTGCCACCAGTGTTTCAGGGAGGGAGCAGTACTTC. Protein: CATSVSGREQYF.